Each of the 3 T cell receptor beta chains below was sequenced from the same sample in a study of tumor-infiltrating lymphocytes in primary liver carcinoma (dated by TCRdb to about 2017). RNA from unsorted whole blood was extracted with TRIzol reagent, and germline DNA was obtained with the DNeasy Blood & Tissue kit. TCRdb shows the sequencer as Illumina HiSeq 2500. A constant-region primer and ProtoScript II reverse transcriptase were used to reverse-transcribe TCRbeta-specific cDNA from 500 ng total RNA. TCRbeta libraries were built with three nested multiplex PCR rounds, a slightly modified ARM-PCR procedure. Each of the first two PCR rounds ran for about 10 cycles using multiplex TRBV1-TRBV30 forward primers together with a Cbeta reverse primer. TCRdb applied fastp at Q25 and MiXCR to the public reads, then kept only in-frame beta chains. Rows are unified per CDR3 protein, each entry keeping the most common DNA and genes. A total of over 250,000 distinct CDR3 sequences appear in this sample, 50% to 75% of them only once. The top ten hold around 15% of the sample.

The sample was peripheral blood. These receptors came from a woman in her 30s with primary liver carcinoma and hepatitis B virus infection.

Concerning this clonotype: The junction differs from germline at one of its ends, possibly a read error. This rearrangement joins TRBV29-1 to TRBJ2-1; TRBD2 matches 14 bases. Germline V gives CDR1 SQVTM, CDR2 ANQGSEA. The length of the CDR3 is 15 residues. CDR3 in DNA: TGCAGCGTTGGACTAGCGGGAGGGTTCTACAATGGGCAGTTCTTC. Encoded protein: CSVGLAGGFYNGQFF.

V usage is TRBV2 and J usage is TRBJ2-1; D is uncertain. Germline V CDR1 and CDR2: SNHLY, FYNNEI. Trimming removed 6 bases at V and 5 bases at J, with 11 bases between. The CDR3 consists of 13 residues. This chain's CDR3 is CASRVPGHNEQFF. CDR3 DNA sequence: TGTGCCAGCAGAGTCCCAGGCCACAATGAGCAGTTCTTC.

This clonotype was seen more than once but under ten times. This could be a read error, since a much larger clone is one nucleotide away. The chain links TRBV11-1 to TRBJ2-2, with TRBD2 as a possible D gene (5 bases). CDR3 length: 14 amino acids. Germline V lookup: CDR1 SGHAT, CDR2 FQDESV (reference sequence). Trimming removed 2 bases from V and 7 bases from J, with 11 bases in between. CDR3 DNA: TGTGCCAGCAGCTTAAGAGGAGCGGACGGGGAGCTGTTTTTT. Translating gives CASSLRGADGELFF.